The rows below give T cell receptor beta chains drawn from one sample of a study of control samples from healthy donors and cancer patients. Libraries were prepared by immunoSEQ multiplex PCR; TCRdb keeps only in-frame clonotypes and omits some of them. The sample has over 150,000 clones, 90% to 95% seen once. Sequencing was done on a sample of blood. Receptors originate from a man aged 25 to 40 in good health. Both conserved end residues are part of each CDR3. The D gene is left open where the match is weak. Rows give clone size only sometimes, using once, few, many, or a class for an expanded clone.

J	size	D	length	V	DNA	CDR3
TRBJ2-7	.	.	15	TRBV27	TGTGCCAGCAGTTTAGGTCTTATGGGGTCCTACGAGCAGTACTTC	CASSLGLMGSYEQYF
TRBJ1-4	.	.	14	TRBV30	TGTGCCTGGAGTGCCTCGGGGTTTAATGAAAAACTGTTTTTT	CAWSASGFNEKLFF
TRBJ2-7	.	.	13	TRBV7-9	TGTGCCAGCAGCTCCGATAATTGGCTGGCGCGGTACTTC	CASSSDNWLARYF
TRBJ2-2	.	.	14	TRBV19	TGCGCCGCAGAGCACAGACAGAACACCGGGGAGCTGTTTTTT	CAAEHRQNTGELFF
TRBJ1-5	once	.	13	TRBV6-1	TGTGCCAGCAGTGAGGTCCGGAATCAGCCCCAGCATTTT	CASSEVRNQPQHF
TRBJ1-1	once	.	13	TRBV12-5	TGTGCTAGTGGTACCACCGAGAACACTGAAGCTTTCTTT	CASGTTENTEAFF
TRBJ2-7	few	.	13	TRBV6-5	TGTGCCAGCGGCATGCGGGCCGCATACGAGCAGTACTTC	CASGMRAAYEQYF
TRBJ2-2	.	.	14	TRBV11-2	TGTGCCAGCAGCTTGACAGGGAGGGCCGGGGAGCTGTTTTTT	CASSLTGRAGELFF
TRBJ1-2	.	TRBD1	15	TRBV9	TGTGCCAGCAGCGGGGACAGGTTCGGGAACTATGGCTACACCTTC	CASSGDRFGNYGYTF
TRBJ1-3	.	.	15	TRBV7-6	TGTGCCAGCAGCTCCCTCCCTGGCTCTGGAAACACCATATATTTT	CASSSLPGSGNTIYF
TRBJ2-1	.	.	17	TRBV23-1	TGCGCCAGCAGTCAAATCCCCACTACCTCATCTACGGATGAGCAGTTCTTC	CASSQIPTTSSTDEQFF